Presented here are 17 T cell receptor beta chains from one specimen sequenced in a study of cytomegalovirus exposure and HLA in healthy donors. Vbeta (60) and Jbeta (13) primers were used in the PCR. Sequencing used immunoSEQ multiplex PCR; TCRdb keeps in-frame clones, though not all of them. The sample lists some 130,000 clones; approximately 10% were seen once. Sequencing was carried out using PBMCs. The receptors come from a woman aged 35 to 49 in good health and CMV-seropositive.

This clone was detected a few times. V is TRBV6-5 and J is TRBJ2-7; maybe TRBD1 (5 bases). The length of the CDR3 is 12 residues. Germline assignment: CDR1 MNHEY and CDR2 SVGAGI. Deletions cut 6 bases from V and 3 bases from J, with 9 bases between. Here the CDR3 reads CASRSGYYEQYF. The CDR3 coding sequence is TGTGCCAGCAGATCAGGGTACTACGAGCAGTACTTC.

The chain has TRBV7-6 and TRBJ2-7; D is undetermined. The CDR3 length is 12 residues. The germline V gene encodes CDR1 SGHVS and CDR2 FNYEAQ. Deletions cut 2 bases from V and 5 bases from J, with 7 bases between. The DNA of the CDR3 is TGTGCCAGCAGCTTAAAAGGAGACGAGCAGTACTTC. Residues: CASSLKGDEQYF.

The chain joins TRBV6-1 to TRBJ1-4, with D perhaps matching TRBD1 (6 bases). V dropped 6 bases and J dropped 4 bases, with 12 bases sitting between them. The CDR3 loop spans 14 amino acids. The germline V gene encodes CDR1 MNHNS and CDR2 SASEGT. As DNA, the CDR3 is TGTGCCAGCAGGAGGGACATGGATAATGAAAAACTGTTTTTT. This sequence encodes CASRRDMDNEKLFF.

The V and J genes are TRBV29-1 and TRBJ2-3; TRBD2 matches at 7 bases. With V trimmed by 6 bases and J by 9 bases, 3 bases remained unmatched. This CDR3 contains 10 residues. Germline V CDR1 and CDR2: SQVTM, ANQGSEA. The CDR3 here is CSVGAGTQYF. In DNA, the CDR3 is TGCAGCGTCGGAGCGGGAACGCAGTATTTT.

On this clone itself: An end of the junction differs from the germline gene, which may be a read error. At the DNA level, this CDR3 is encoded by other sequences in the same sample as well. The chain has TRBV27 and TRBJ2-7; D call uncertain. The germline CDR1 and CDR2 sequences are MNHEY and SMNVEV (reference sequence). The CDR3 contains 13 residues. This CDR3 reads CASSLVATYEQYF. CDR3 nucleotides: TGTGCTAGCAGTTTAGTGGCCACCTACGAGCAGTACTTC.

This sequence joins TRBV7-7 and TRBJ2-5; 11 bases match TRBD2. V was pared by 7 bases and J by 4 bases, with 8 bases of the junction left unmatched. Germline CDR1 and CDR2: SSHAT and FNYEAQ (reference sequence). The CDR3 spans 15 residues. DNA for the CDR3: TGTGCCAGCACCCGAATAGCGGGGGGGTCAGAGACCCAGTACTTC. Translated: CASTRIAGGSETQYF.

The chain carries TRBV5-1 and TRBJ1-1, with 9 bases identical to TRBD1. The ends lost 5 bases at V and 7 bases at J; junction bases unmatched: 6. CDR1 and CDR2 (germline): SGHRS, YFSETQ. The CDR3 contains 13 residues. In DNA, the CDR3 is TGCGCCAGCAGTGTTCGGACAGGGGTTGAAGCTTTCTTT. Protein product: CASSVRTGVEAFF.

J is TRBJ2-3 and V is TRBV13, with TRBD2 matching 8 bases. CDR3 length equals 14 residues. J was trimmed by 5 bases and V by 5 bases; bases with no gene match: 6. CDR1 is PRHDT and CDR2 is FYEKMQ in the germline V gene (reference sequence). In DNA form, the CDR3 reads TGTGCCAGCAGCAACTCCCGGGGGGGAGATACGCAGTATTTT. Encoded protein: CASSNSRGGDTQYF.

The chain links TRBV9 to TRBJ1-2; unclear D gene. V was pared by 2 bases and J by 3 bases, with 14 bases between. Germline CDR1 SGDLS, CDR2 YYNGEE. The CDR3 consists of 15 residues. This CDR3 reads CASSVGGELDYGYTF. The DNA of the CDR3 is TGTGCCAGCAGCGTCGGCGGGGAGCTAGACTATGGCTACACCTTC.

The J gene is TRBJ1-2, the V gene TRBV4-1; 10 bases align to TRBD1. The length of the CDR3 is 15 residues. Losses at the gene ends were 5 bases for V and 1 base for J; bases not matched to a gene: 4. The germline CDR1 and CDR2 sequences are MGHRA and YSYEKL. CDR3: CASSYGQGDNYGYTF. DNA for the CDR3: TGCGCCAGCAGCTACGGACAGGGGGATAACTATGGCTACACCTTC.

The rearrangement links TRBV15 to TRBJ2-2; 9 bases fit TRBD1. Germline lookup yields CDR1 LNHNV and CDR2 YYDKDF (reference sequence). The V segment lost 7 bases and the J segment 5 bases; nucleotides outside the gene matches: 8. This CDR3 has 15 amino acids. CDR3 protein: CATTLGQGPTGELFF. The CDR3 nucleotides read TGTGCCACCACCTTGGGACAGGGCCCAACCGGGGAGCTGTTTTTT.

This chain links TRBV10-2 with TRBJ1-6; the match to TRBD1 covers 9 bases. The CDR3 spans 14 residues. V was pared by 6 bases and J by 5 bases, with 2 bases of the junction left unmatched. Germline V lookup: CDR1 WSHSY, CDR2 SAAADI. The CDR3 sequence: CASRGQGNNSPLHF. CDR3 in DNA: TGCGCCAGCAGAGGACAGGGGAATAATTCACCCCTCCACTTT.

The CDR3 nucleotides are TGCGCCAGCAGCCCGGACCCTGACAGGGCGAACACTGAAGCTTTCTTT. Translated, it gives CASSPDPDRANTEAFF. The V gene is TRBV5-1, the J gene TRBJ1-1; TRBD1 matches at 7 bases. Per germline, CDR1 SGHRS and CDR2 YFSETQ. J gave up 1 base and V 4 bases, and 10 bases lay outside the gene matches. This CDR3 region has 16 residues.

The chain has TRBV5-1 and TRBJ1-1; D is ambiguous. CDR3 size: 13 residues. CDR1 and CDR2 (germline): SGHRS, YFSETQ. Trimming pared 5 bases from V and 2 bases from J, leaving 10 bases between. Here the CDR3 reads CASSIMTNTEAFF. In DNA, the CDR3 is TGCGCCAGCAGTATTATGACTAACACTGAAGCTTTCTTT.

This chain joins TRBV9 and TRBJ2-1, with 8 bases matching TRBD2. The CDR3 has 16 residues. V shed 3 bases and J 4 bases; nucleotides not matched to a gene: 9. Germline values: CDR1 SGDLS, CDR2 YYNGEE. In DNA, the CDR3 is TGTGCCAGCAGCGCCCAACTAGCGGCGGAATACAATGAGCAGTTCTTC. It translates to CASSAQLAAEYNEQFF. Variable domain in full (rest from reference TRBV9 and TRBJ2-1): DSGVTQTPKHLITATGQRVTLRCSPRSGDLSVYWYQQSLDQGLQFLIQYYNGEERAKGNILERFSAQQFPDLHSELNLSSLELGDSALYFCASSAQLAAEYNEQFFGPGTRLTVL.

This clone was seen a few times. The J gene is TRBJ2-7, the V gene TRBV5-1; 8 nucleotides align to TRBD1. With 3 bases clipped from V and 4 bases from J, the junction kept 9 bases outside the gene matches. This CDR3 is 15 amino acids long. Germline V gene data show CDR1 as SGHRS and CDR2 as YFSETQ. Here the CDR3 DNA reads TGCGCCAGCAGCTCGGCCTGGCAGGGGGCTTACGAGCAGTACTTC. It encodes CASSSAWQGAYEQYF.

This clone was seen a few times. This chain uses TRBV15 with TRBJ2-3; perhaps TRBD2 as D (6 bases). V shed 1 base and J shed 6 bases, with 20 bases lying between them. CDR1 and CDR2 (germline): LNHNV, YYDKDF (reference sequence). This CDR3 region has 17 residues. In DNA form, the CDR3 reads TGTGCCACCAGCAGAGGGGCTCGGGACTTTAACACCGATACGCAGTATTTT. Its translation is CATSRGARDFNTDTQYF.